This T cell receptor beta chain was identified during a study of OX40 agonist ivuxolimab in advanced cancers. The overall study: Patients in the trial were receiving intravenous ivuxolimab every 2 weeks, at doses of 0.01 to 10 mg/kg.

Comments on this clone: Antigen: not known.

Measured with immunoSEQ multiplex PCR; TCRdb has only the in-frame clones, and not every one. The repertoire holds under 45,000 clones, with 80% as singletons. The study's findings and limits: At 0.1 to 3.0 mg/kg and by week 6, clonal expansion occurred in CD4+ and CD8+ blood T cells.

Peripheral blood came from all dose cohorts at three timepoints. The CDR3 has 17 residues. The J segment lost 0 bases and the V segment lost 6 bases, leaving 13 bases of the junction unmatched. Germline lookup yields CDR1 SGHTA and CDR2 FQGNSA. This TCR was recovered from an adult with an advanced solid tumor such as melanoma, head and neck, liver or kidney cancer. The source material was CD4+ or CD8+ T cells sorted from blood, sampled in a trial of the OX40 agonist ivuxolimab. The chain recombines TRBV7-2 with TRBJ2-7; 8 bases are a match to TRBD2. The CDR3: CASSFSISGVSSYEQYF. For the CDR3, the DNA is TGTGCCAGCAGTTTTTCCATTAGCGGGGTTTCCTCCTACGAGCAGTACTTC.